In its sample, the clone carrying this T cell receptor beta chain was seen a few times. Its antigen is still unknown. These data come from a study of vaccination effects on CD4 cells after COVID-19. Background on the study: Three convalescent patients were sampled both early and late post-vaccination. After the second dose, samples were taken at median day 72.

Peptide-pool stimulation followed by sequencing identified expanded antigen-specific CD4+ clonotypes in the ViraFEST assay. With more than 9 days of culture completed, CD4+ T cells were isolated. SARS-CoV-2 infection was confirmed by PCR in the person between March and December 2020. Each person got two doses of an mRNA SARS-CoV-2 vaccine, BNT162b2 or mRNA-1273. The researchers cultured around 2 million PBMC per well with roughly 9.5 IU/ml IL-2 and roughly 10 ug/ml peptides. Clones were sequenced by immunoSEQ multiplex PCR, and TCRdb holds only the in-frame ones, with some missing. The sample holds some 17,000 clones; just over 75% are singletons and the top ten take about 20%. The material sequenced was CD4+ T cells from PBMCs cultured with SARS-CoV-2 spike peptides, taken after COVID-19 vaccination. The receptor was isolated from a human donor who had a prior SARS-CoV-2 infection.

The CDR3 loop is CATAGLPYEQYF. CDR3 bases: TGTGCCACCGCCGGGCTACCCTACGAGCAGTACTTC. This chain links TRBV6-5 with TRBJ2-7; D is unresolved. V lost 10 bases and J 2 bases, leaving 12 bases between the germline ends. The CDR3 has 12 amino acids. The V gene's germline CDR1 is MNHEY and CDR2 SVGAGI.